These T cell receptor beta chains were read from a single sample in a study of blood T cell repertoires in COVID-19. Method: immunoSEQ multiplex PCR; TCRdb's copy keeps in-frame clones and lacks some. The data show 350,000 to 400,000 clones, with around 87% seen just once and 6.5% to 8% held by the top ten. Specimen: peripheral blood. The receptors here all came from a man between 18 and 35 years old with active or convalescent COVID-19. Both conserved end residues are trimmed from each CDR3.

V,CDR3
TRBV27,ASSFAALAYEQY
TRBV5-1,ASSFAGSSYNEQF
TRBV28,ASSSTGRRTEAF
TRBV4-3,ASSQVVLGTGVSEQY
TRBV7-9,ASDRGTEAF
TRBV11-2,ASSPAPGLQY
TRBV3-1/TRBV3-2,ASSPGTVNQPQH
TRBV5-4,ASSFRTSGSYEQF
TRBV24-1,ATSRDTGLGGELF
TRBV5-6,ASSLYGTGGFTEAF
TRBV28,ASSLVPPAGPHEQY
TRBV6-5,ASSYSSSTNTEAF
TRBV3-1/TRBV3-2,ASSQLNTGELF
TRBV27,ATKRQGAQVEAF
TRBV3-1/TRBV3-2,ASSQAQVLTDTQY
TRBV18,ASSGQFSTGELF
TRBV27,ASSPSSGGNQPQH
TRBV6-6,ASSYSPGIGNTIY
TRBV11-2,ASSGPSGGARETQY
TRBV5-6,ASSLGGTISYGYT
TRBV28,ASSPPGQGGETQY
TRBV6-5,ASSTTSGKLMEQF
TRBV7-9,ASSTGLTPYEQY
TRBV5-1,ASSPDLLASLETQY
TRBV7-2,ASSPRGGGTEQY
TRBV5-5,ASSLRTAIPMNTEAF
TRBV19,ASSVSDRMNTEAF
TRBV7-2,ASSGQTNYGYT
TRBV5-1,ASSPEKLAGTDTQY
TRBV28,ASRMPGQGQSPLH
TRBV28,ASSPPGGNSPLH
TRBV19,ASSIDTGVRTQPQH
TRBV28,ASSFLGGAF
TRBV12-3/TRBV12-4,ASSNRVEAF
TRBV28,ASSLGLAEITDTQY
TRBV19,ASNAGAVYNEQF
TRBV4-1,ASSKDGLQVTEAF
TRBV30,AWSLGGLGYGYT
TRBV6-5,ASSYGTDEYEQY
TRBV7-2,ASSQGEPSYGYT
TRBV15,ATSRVSLNEKLF
TRBV27,ASSPRTGEEQY
TRBV5-1,ASSRLGGDSYEQY
TRBV19,ASSSGQGGNQPQH
TRBV29-1,SVTENRGPRTDTQY
TRBV4-3,ASSPTQGRWPQH
TRBV25-1,ASSELGDRTDTEAF
TRBV4-2,ASSQDQGARSNQPQH
TRBV11-2,ASSKQAVQSYEQY
TRBV28,ASSRDTERY
TRBV11-1,ASSPFDRVSYEQY
TRBV4-1,ASSQAGTGVTQPQH
TRBV11-1,ASSWTSGGLETQY
TRBV7-6,ASSLAGGAETQY
TRBV7-8,ALIREGTDTQY
TRBV6-2/TRBV6-3,ASSRTGADRGEQY
TRBV12-3/TRBV12-4,ASRTGTYEQY
TRBV23-1,ASSQSRTRRAASSYEQY
TRBV6-5,ASSRERGGLYEQF